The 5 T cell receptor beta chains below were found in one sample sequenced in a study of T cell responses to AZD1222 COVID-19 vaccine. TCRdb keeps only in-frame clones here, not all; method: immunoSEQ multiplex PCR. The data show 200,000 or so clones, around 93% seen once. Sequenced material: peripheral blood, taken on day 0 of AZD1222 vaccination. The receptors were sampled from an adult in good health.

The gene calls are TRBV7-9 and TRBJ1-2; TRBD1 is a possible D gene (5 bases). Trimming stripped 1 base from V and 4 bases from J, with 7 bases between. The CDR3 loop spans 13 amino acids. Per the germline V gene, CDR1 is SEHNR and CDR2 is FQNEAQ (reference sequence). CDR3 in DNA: TGTGCCAGCAGCTTAGGCGGGGGCTATGGCTACACCTTC. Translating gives CASSLGGGYGYTF.

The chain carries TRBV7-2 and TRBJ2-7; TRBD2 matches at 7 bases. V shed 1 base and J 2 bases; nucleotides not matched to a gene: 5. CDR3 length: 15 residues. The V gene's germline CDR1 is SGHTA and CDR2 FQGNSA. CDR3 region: CASSLVPGTTYEQYF. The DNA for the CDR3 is TGTGCCAGCAGCTTAGTCCCCGGGACTACCTACGAGCAGTACTTC.

This CDR3 is CASSFGQGAEAFF. The CDR3 DNA reads TGTGCCAGCAGTTTTGGACAGGGCGCTGAAGCTTTCTTT. The rearrangement joins TRBV28 to TRBJ1-1, with 8 bases fitting TRBD1. Germline V lookup: CDR1 MDHEN, CDR2 SYDVKM. The CDR3 covers 13 residues. J gave up 6 bases and V 3 bases, and 3 bases lay outside the gene matches.

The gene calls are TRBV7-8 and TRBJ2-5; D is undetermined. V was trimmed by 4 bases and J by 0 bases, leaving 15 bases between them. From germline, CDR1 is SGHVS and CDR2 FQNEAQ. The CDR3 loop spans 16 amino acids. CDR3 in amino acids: CASSSGRTRNQETQYF. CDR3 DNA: TGTGCCAGCAGCTCTGGGCGGACCCGAAACCAAGAGACCCAGTACTTC.

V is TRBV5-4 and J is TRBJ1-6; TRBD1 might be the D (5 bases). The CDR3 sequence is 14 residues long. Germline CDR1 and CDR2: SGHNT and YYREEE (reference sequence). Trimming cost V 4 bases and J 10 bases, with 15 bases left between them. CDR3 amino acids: CASSEIGGNSPLHF. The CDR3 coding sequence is TGTGCCAGCAGCGAAATCGGGGGAAACTCACCCCTCCACTTT.